This T cell receptor (beta chain) stems from a study of T cell changes during pregnancy in multiple sclerosis (dated by TCRdb to about 2019). About the full investigation: The study looked at changes in the T cell repertoire across pregnancy in women with multiple sclerosis.

A note on this clone: The target of this receptor is not known. Base-call qualities are not available, and no considerably larger clone is one nucleotide away.

From a lookup of the germline V gene, CDR1 and CDR2 are MNHNS and SASEGT. Trimming costs V 3 bases and J 5 bases, and their ends lie 14 bases apart. The CDR3 sequence holds 15 residues, the cysteine and phenylalanine included. Just the 45-base CDR3 DNA is kept, in frame starting at base 1. Libraries came from the immunoSEQ multiplex PCR assay. Sourced from immuneACCESS, this table was stored by TCRdb with only in-frame sequences that have V and J called. A share of the clones is absent; for the studies checked, an unresolved V gene accounts for under half, and the remainder has no known explanation. The sample contains about 46,000 clones, about 91% of them found a single time. The top ten clones comprise around 9.2% of the sample.

This TCR was sampled from a female donor with multiple sclerosis, enrolled in a pregnancy study. The chain uses TRBV6-1 and TRBJ1-5, and possibly TRBD1, on 6 matching bases. The sequenced sample was CD8+ T cells from peripheral blood mononuclear cells, obtained after pregnancy. Here is the DNA: TGTGCCAGCAGTGATATACAGGGTAGTCATCAGCCCCAGCATTTT. It translates as CASSDIQGSHQPQHF.